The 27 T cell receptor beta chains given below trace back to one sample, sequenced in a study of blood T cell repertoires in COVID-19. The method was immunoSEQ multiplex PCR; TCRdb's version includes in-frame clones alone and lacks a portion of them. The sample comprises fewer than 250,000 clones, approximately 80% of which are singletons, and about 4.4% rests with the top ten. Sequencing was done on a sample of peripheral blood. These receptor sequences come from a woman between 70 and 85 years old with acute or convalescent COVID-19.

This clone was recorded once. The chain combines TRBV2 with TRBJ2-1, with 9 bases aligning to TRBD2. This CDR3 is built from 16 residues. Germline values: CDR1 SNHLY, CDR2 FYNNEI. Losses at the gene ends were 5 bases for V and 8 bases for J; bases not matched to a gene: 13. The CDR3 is CASSRIQRGARDEQFF. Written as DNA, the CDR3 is TGTGCCAGCAGTCGTATTCAGCGGGGGGCCCGGGATGAGCAGTTCTTC.

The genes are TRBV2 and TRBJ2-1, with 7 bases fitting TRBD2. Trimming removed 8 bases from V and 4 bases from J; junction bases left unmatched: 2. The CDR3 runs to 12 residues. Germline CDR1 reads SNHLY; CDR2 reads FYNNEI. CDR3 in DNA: TGTGCCAGCGGTAGCGGGTACAATGAGCAGTTCTTC. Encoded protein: CASGSGYNEQFF. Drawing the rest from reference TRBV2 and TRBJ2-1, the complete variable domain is EPEVTQTPSHQVTQMGQEVILRCVPISNHLYFYWYRQILGQKVEFLVSFYNNEISEKSEIFDDQFSVERPDGSNFTLKIRSTKLEDSAMYFCASGSGYNEQFFGPGTRLTVL.

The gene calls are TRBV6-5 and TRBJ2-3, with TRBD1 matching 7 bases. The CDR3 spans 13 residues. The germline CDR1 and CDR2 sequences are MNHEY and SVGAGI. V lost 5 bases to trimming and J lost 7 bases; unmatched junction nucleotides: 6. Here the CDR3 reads CASSNRGRNTQYF. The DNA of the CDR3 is TGTGCCAGCAGTAACAGGGGACGGAATACGCAGTATTTT.

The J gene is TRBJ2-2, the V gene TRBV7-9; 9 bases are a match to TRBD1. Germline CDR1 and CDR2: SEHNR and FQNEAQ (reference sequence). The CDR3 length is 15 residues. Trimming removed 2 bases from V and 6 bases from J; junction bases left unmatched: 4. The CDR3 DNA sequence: TGTGCCAGCAGCTTAACAGGGGGCTTTCCCGGGGAGCTGTTTTTT. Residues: CASSLTGGFPGELFF.

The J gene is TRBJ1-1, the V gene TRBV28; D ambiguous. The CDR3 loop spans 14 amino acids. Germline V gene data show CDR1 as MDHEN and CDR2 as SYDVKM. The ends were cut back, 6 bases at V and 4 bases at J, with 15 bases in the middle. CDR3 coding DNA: TGTGCCAGCAGGAGCGGGAGCCCCGGCACTGAAGCTTTCTTT. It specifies CASRSGSPGTEAFF.

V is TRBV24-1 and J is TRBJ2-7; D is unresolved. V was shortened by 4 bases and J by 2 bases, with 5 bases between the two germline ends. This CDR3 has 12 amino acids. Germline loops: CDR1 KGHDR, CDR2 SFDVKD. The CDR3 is CATSDGAYEQYF. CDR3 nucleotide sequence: TGTGCCACCAGTGACGGTGCCTACGAGCAGTACTTC.

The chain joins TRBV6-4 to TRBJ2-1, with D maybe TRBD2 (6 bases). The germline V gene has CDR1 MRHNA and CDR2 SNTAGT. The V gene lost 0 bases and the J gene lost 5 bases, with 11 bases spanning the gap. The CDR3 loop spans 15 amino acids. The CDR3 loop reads CASSDSEGPNNEQFF. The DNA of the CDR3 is TGTGCCAGCAGTGACTCGGAGGGGCCGAACAATGAGCAGTTCTTC.

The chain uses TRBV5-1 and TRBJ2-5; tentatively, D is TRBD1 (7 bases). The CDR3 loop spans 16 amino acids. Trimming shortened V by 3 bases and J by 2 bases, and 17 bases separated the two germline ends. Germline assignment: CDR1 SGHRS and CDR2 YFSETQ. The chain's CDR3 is CASSSPGGIFQETQYF. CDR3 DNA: TGCGCCAGCAGCTCCCCAGGGGGGATTTTTCAAGAGACCCAGTACTTC.

For the CDR3, the DNA is TGTGCCAGCAGAAAGGGACTAGCGGGGGGGTGGCAGTACTTC. Its translation is CASRKGLAGGWQYF. The chain recombines TRBV27 with TRBJ2-7; 16 bases map to TRBD2. The V gene end was trimmed by 6 bases and the J gene end by 9 bases; junction bases not matched to a gene: 5. The CDR3 runs to 14 residues. The germline gives CDR1 MNHEY, CDR2 SMNVEV (reference sequence).

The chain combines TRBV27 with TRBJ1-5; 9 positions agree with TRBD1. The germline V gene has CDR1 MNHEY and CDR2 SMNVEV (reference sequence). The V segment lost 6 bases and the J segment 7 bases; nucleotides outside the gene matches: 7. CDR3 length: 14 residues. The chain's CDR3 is CASRAGTGLQPQHF. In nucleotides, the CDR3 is TGTGCCAGCAGGGCCGGGACAGGGTTACAGCCCCAGCATTTT.

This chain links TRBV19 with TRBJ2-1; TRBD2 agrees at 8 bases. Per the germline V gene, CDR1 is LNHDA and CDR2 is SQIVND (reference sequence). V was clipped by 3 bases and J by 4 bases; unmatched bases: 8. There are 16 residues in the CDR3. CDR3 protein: CASSIGARGEYNEQFF. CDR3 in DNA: TGTGCCAGTAGTATCGGGGCGCGGGGGGAATACAATGAGCAGTTCTTC.

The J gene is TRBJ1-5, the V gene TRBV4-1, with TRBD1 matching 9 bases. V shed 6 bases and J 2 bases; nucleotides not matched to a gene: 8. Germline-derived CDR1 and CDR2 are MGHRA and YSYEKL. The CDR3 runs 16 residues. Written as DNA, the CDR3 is TGCGCCAGCAGGCCAGAGGACAGGGGCGGCAATCAGCCCCAGCATTTT. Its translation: CASRPEDRGGNQPQHF.

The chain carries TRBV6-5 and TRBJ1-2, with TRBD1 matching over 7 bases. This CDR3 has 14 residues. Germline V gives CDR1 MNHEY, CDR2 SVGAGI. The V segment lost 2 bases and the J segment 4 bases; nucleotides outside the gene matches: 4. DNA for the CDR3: TGTGCCAGCAGTTACGCCGCAGGGGGCTATGGCTACACCTTC. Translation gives CASSYAAGGYGYTF.

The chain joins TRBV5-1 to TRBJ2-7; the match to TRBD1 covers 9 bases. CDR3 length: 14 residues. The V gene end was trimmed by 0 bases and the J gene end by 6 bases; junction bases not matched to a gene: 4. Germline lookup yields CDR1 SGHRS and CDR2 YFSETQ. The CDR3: CASSLGTGAGEQYF. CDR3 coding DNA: TGCGCCAGCAGCTTGGGGACAGGGGCTGGCGAGCAGTACTTC.

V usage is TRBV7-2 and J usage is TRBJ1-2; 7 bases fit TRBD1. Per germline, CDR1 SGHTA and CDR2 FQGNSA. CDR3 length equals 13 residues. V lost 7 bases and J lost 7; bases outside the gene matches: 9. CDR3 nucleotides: TGTGCCAGCACGTCGAGACAGGGTTTTGGCTACACCTTC. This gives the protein CASTSRQGFGYTF.

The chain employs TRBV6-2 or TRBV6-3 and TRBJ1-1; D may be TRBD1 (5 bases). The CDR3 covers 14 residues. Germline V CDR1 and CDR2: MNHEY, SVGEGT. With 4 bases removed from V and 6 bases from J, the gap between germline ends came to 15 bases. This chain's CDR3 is CASSSPTRQSEAFF. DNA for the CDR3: TGTGCCAGCAGTTCACCAACCCGACAGTCTGAAGCTTTCTTT.

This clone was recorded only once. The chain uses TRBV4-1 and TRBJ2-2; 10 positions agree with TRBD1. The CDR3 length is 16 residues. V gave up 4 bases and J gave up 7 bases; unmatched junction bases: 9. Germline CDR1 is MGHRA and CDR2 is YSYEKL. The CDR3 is CASSLRGQGRIGELFF. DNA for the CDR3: TGCGCCAGCAGCCTAAGGGGACAGGGGCGTATCGGGGAGCTGTTTTTT.

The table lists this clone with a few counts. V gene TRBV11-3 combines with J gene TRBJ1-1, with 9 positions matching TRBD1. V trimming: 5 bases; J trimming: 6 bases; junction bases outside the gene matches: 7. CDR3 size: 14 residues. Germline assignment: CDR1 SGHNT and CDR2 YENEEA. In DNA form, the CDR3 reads TGTGCCAGCAGCACAGGGGGCTCATTAGCTGAAGCTTTCTTT. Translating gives CASSTGGSLAEAFF.

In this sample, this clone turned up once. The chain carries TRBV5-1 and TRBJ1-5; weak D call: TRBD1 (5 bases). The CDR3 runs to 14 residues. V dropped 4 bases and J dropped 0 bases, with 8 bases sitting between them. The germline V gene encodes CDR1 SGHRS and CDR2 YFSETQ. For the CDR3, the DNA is TGCGCCAGCAGCATCGACAGTAGCAATCAGCCCCAGCATTTT. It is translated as CASSIDSSNQPQHF.

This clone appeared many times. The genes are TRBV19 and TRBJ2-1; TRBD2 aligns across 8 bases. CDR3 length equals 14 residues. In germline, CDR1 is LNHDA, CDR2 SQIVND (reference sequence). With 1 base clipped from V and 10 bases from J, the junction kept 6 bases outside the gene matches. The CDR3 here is CASSIAGGLGEQFF. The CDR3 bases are TGTGCCAGTAGTATAGCGGGGGGGTTAGGCGAGCAGTTCTTC.

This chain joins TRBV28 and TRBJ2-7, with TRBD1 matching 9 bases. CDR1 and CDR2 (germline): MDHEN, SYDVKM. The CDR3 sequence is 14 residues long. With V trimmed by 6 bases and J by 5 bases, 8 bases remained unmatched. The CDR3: CASRPGQGYHEQYF. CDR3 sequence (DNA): TGTGCCAGCAGACCGGGACAGGGCTACCACGAGCAGTACTTC.

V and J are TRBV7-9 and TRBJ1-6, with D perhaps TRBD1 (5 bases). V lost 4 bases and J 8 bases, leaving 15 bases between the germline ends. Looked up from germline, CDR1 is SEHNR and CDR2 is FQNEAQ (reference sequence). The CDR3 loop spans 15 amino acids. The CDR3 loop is CASSSGHLSDSPLHF. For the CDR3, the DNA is TGTGCCAGCAGCTCTGGACATCTATCCGATTCACCCCTCCACTTT.

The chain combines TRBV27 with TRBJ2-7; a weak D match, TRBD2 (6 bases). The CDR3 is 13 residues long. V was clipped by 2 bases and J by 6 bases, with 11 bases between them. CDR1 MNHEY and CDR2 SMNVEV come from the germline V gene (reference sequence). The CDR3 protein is CASSLSWGGEQYF. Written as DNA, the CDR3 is TGTGCCAGCAGTTTAAGTTGGGGAGGCGAGCAGTACTTC.

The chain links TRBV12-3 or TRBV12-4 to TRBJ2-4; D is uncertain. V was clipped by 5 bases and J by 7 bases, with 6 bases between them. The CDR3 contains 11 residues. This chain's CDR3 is CASSILNIQYF. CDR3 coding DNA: TGTGCCAGCAGTATACTCAACATTCAGTACTTC.

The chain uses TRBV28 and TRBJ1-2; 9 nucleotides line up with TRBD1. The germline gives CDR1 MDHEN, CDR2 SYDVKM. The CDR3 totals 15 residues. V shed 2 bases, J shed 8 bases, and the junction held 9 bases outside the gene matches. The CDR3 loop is CASSLDTQGAEGYTF. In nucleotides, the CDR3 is TGTGCCAGCAGTTTAGACACACAGGGGGCTGAGGGCTACACCTTC.

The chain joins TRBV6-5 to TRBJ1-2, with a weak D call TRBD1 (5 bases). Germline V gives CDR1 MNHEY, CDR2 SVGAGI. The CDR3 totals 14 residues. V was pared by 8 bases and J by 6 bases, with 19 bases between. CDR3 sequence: CASRKVGGSHGYTF. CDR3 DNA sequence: TGTGCCAGCCGAAAAGTCGGGGGAAGCCATGGCTACACCTTC.

The CDR3 loop is CASSLSSRAYGYTF. DNA for the CDR3: TGTGCCAGCAGTTTATCGAGCAGGGCCTATGGCTACACCTTC. The V call is TRBV28, the J call TRBJ1-2, with D possibly TRBD1 on 5 matching bases. Trimming took 1 base from V and 4 from J, leaving 10 bases between them. Germline CDR1 is MDHEN and CDR2 is SYDVKM. The CDR3 totals 14 residues.